A selection of T cell receptor beta chains follows, all from one sample in a study of blood T cell repertoires in COVID-19. Profiled with immunoSEQ multiplex PCR; TCRdb holds only in-frame clones, not every one. The table records under 250,000 clones, 88% of them present only once. Sequenced sample: peripheral blood. The source of these receptors is a woman aged 55-69 years with acute or convalescent COVID-19. The CDR3 runs from the conserved cysteine through the conserved F or W. Fields, in order: clone size, V gene, J gene, D gene, CDR3 DNA, CDR3 protein. D genes are given only for firm matches. Not every row has a clone size; where given, it reads once, few, many or a size class.

abundance: .; v_gene: TRBV6-1; j_gene: TRBJ1-4; d_gene: .; CDR3nt: TGTGCCAGCAGTGTCCTCCCCCGGGTCGGATATGAAAAACTGTTTTTT; CDR3aa: CASSVLPRVGYEKLFF
abundance: .; v_gene: TRBV19; j_gene: TRBJ1-2; d_gene: .; CDR3nt: TGTGCCAGTAGCTTCGGGACAACGACTAACTATGGCTACACCTTC; CDR3aa: CASSFGTTTNYGYTF
abundance: .; v_gene: TRBV9; j_gene: TRBJ1-2; d_gene: .; CDR3nt: TGTGCCAGCAGCGTAGAGGGGTATGATGGCTACACCTTC; CDR3aa: CASSVEGYDGYTF
abundance: .; v_gene: TRBV6-5; j_gene: TRBJ1-4; d_gene: .; CDR3nt: TGTGCCAGCGAGGCAGATTCAATCGGTGAAAAACTGTTTTTT; CDR3aa: CASEADSIGEKLFF
abundance: .; v_gene: TRBV7-9; j_gene: TRBJ2-2; d_gene: TRBD2; CDR3nt: TGTGCCAGCAGCTTAGCCCCTAGCGGGAGGTTCGGGGAGCTGTTTTTT; CDR3aa: CASSLAPSGRFGELFF
abundance: .; v_gene: TRBV19; j_gene: TRBJ1-4; d_gene: TRBD1; CDR3nt: TGTGCCAGTAGTAAGACAGGGACTTGGGCTGAAAAACTGTTTTTT; CDR3aa: CASSKTGTWAEKLFF
abundance: once; v_gene: TRBV7-9; j_gene: TRBJ1-3; d_gene: TRBD1; CDR3nt: TGTGCCAGCAGCTCGGGGACAGCTGGAAACACCATATATTTT; CDR3aa: CASSSGTAGNTIYF
abundance: once; v_gene: TRBV4-2; j_gene: TRBJ2-3; d_gene: .; CDR3nt: TGTGCCAGCAGCCAAGCGGTAGCGTTGGCAGATACGCAGTATTTT; CDR3aa: CASSQAVALADTQYF
abundance: .; v_gene: TRBV9; j_gene: TRBJ1-1; d_gene: .; CDR3nt: TGTGCCAGCAGCGTCAGGGATGGGACTGAAGCTTTCTTT; CDR3aa: CASSVRDGTEAFF
abundance: .; v_gene: TRBV18; j_gene: TRBJ1-4; d_gene: .; CDR3nt: TGTGCCAGCTCGACGGGATCGGTGGATGAAAAACTGTTTTTT; CDR3aa: CASSTGSVDEKLFF
abundance: .; v_gene: TRBV19; j_gene: TRBJ2-1; d_gene: TRBD2; CDR3nt: TGTGCCAGTAGGGTGGGGGGGAACAATGAGCAGTTCTTC; CDR3aa: CASRVGGNNEQFF
abundance: .; v_gene: TRBV18; j_gene: TRBJ1-2; d_gene: TRBD1; CDR3nt: TGTGCCAGCTCAGCTGGGCAGGGGGCATGGGGCGGCTACACCTTC; CDR3aa: CASSAGQGAWGGYTF
abundance: .; v_gene: TRBV6-6; j_gene: TRBJ2-7; d_gene: .; CDR3nt: TGTGCCAGCAGTGCACGTTTAGGACAGAGCATACACGAGCAGTACTTC; CDR3aa: CASSARLGQSIHEQYF
abundance: .; v_gene: TRBV25-1; j_gene: TRBJ1-6; d_gene: .; CDR3nt: TGTGCCAGTAAAGGGGACTCCTATAATTCACCCCTCCACTTT; CDR3aa: CASKGDSYNSPLHF
abundance: .; v_gene: TRBV19; j_gene: TRBJ1-6; d_gene: TRBD1; CDR3nt: TGTGCCAGTAATTCTGCGCACACAGGGGGCAAGCCACCCCTCCACTTT; CDR3aa: CASNSAHTGGKPPLHF
abundance: .; v_gene: TRBV6-7; j_gene: TRBJ2-1; d_gene: .; CDR3nt: TGTGCCAGCAGTTACTCCTACGGGAATCACAATGAGCAGTTCTTC; CDR3aa: CASSYSYGNHNEQFF
abundance: .; v_gene: TRBV5-1; j_gene: TRBJ1-4; d_gene: TRBD1; CDR3nt: TGCGCCAGCAGCCTGTGGACAGGGAACGAAAAACTGTTTTTT; CDR3aa: CASSLWTGNEKLFF
abundance: .; v_gene: TRBV28; j_gene: TRBJ1-1; d_gene: TRBD1; CDR3nt: TGTGCCAGCAGGTCGACAGGGGAAGGCACTGAAGCTTTCTTT; CDR3aa: CASRSTGEGTEAFF
abundance: .; v_gene: TRBV7-2; j_gene: TRBJ1-5; d_gene: .; CDR3nt: TGTGCCAGCAGCATACAGGGCGTTATCAATCAGCCCCAGCATTTT; CDR3aa: CASSIQGVINQPQHF
abundance: .; v_gene: TRBV19; j_gene: TRBJ1-5; d_gene: TRBD1; CDR3nt: TGTGCCAGTAGTATACTGGGACAGGGAGGTAGCAATCAGCCCCAGCATTTT; CDR3aa: CASSILGQGGSNQPQHF
abundance: .; v_gene: TRBV11-2; j_gene: TRBJ2-7; d_gene: .; CDR3nt: TGTGCCAGCAGCCCCCAGGCCACGGGGACCTACGAGCAGTACTTC; CDR3aa: CASSPQATGTYEQYF
abundance: .; v_gene: TRBV27; j_gene: TRBJ1-6; d_gene: .; CDR3nt: TGTGCCAGCTCGACACAGGGTCCCTATAATTCACCCCTCCACTTT; CDR3aa: CASSTQGPYNSPLHF